These 29 T cell receptor beta chains originate from one sample sequenced in a study of spatial heterogeneity in lung cancer (dated by TCRdb to the late 2010s). Receptors were amplified or captured by 5' RACE. The instrument given in TCRdb is NextSeq 500. In TCRdb, the public reads were trimmed at Q25 with fastp and aligned with MiXCR, with productive beta chains retained. A single entry per CDR3 protein holds the most common genes and DNA from its merged rows. Here the sample has about 61,000 distinct CDR3 sequences; about 5.9% occur a single time. The ten largest make up around 15% of the sample. What the time point label conveys for this sample: sample taken at primary tumor resection. Sequenced here: PBMCs, sampled at surgery. The origin of the receptors is a female donor with early-stage non-small cell lung cancer.

In this sample, this clonotype turned up many times. The chain uses TRBV2 and TRBJ1-5; unclear D gene. The CDR3 spans 12 residues. Germline V gene sequence: CDR1 SNHLY, CDR2 FYNNEI. The germline V and J ends were trimmed by 6 bases and 3 bases, with 6 bases remaining between them. The CDR3 DNA reads TGTGCCAGCAGGGTGGTCAATCAGCCCCAGCATTTT. Translated: CASRVVNQPQHF. The whole variable domain, remainder taken from reference TRBV2 and TRBJ1-5, is EPEVTQTPSHQVTQMGQEVILRCVPISNHLYFYWYRQILGQKVEFLVSFYNNEISEKSEIFDDQFSVERPDGSNFTLKIRSTKLEDSAMYFCASRVVNQPQHFGDGTRLSIL.

Ten or more counts support this clonotype. The chain joins TRBV29-1 to TRBJ1-1; 9 bases map to TRBD1. Germline CDR1 reads SQVTM; CDR2 reads ANQGSEA. CDR3 length: 14 amino acids. Trimming removed 7 bases from V and 1 base from J; junction bases left unmatched: 7. The CDR3 protein is CSGAGDRANTEAFF. CDR3 in DNA: TGCAGCGGTGCCGGGGACAGGGCGAACACTGAAGCTTTCTTT. Supplemented by reference TRBV29-1 and TRBJ1-1, the full variable domain reads SAVISQKPSRDICQRGTSLTIQCQVDSQVTMMFWYRQQPGQSLTLIATANQGSEATYESGFVIDKFPISRPNLTFSTLTVSNMSPEDSSIYLCSGAGDRANTEAFFGQGTRLTVV.

This clonotype turned up a few times. This sequence joins TRBV20-1 and TRBJ2-6; TRBD2 matches 13 bases. This CDR3 has 17 amino acids. J lost 2 bases, V lost 3 bases, and 4 bases had no gene match. Germline values: CDR1 DFQATT, CDR2 SNEGSKA (reference sequence). The CDR3 DNA follows: TGCAGTGCTAGCCGACTAGCGGGGGGACCTGGGGCCAACGTCCTGACTTTC. This gives the protein CSASRLAGGPGANVLTF.

This clonotype showed up many times. The J gene is TRBJ2-2, the V gene TRBV25-1; the D is unclear. The germline V gene encodes CDR1 MGHDK and CDR2 SYGVNS. The CDR3 has 12 residues. Trimming shortened V by 7 bases and J by 3 bases, and 6 bases separated the two germline ends. CDR3: CASTADTGELFF. CDR3 bases: TGTGCCAGCACGGCGGACACCGGGGAGCTGTTTTTT.

The chain joins TRBV3-1 to TRBJ1-5; 8 nucleotides match TRBD1. The CDR3 totals 17 residues. Germline values: CDR1 LGHDT, CDR2 YNNKEL (reference sequence). V was clipped by 1 base and J by 2 bases; unmatched bases: 7. For the CDR3, the DNA is TGTGCCAGCAGCCAAGCTCTGACAGGGGTTGGCAATCAGCCCCAGCATTTT. This gives the protein CASSQALTGVGNQPQHF.

This clonotype was counted many times. The chain has TRBV7-2 and TRBJ2-1; 11 bases fit TRBD1. This CDR3 spans 15 amino acids. Germline V gene lookup returns CDR1 SGHTA and CDR2 FQGNSA. Unmatched junction bases numbered 8, after V lost 6 bases and J lost 7 bases. As DNA, the CDR3 is TGTGCCAGCAGTACCCGGGACAGGGGGTTTAATGAGCAGTTCTTC. It codes for CASSTRDRGFNEQFF.

This clonotype was recorded once. A much larger clone differs by one base, so this may be a read error. V usage is TRBV6-1 and J usage is TRBJ2-3, with D perhaps TRBD1 (6 bases). Germline CDR1 reads MNHNS; CDR2 reads SASEGT. The CDR3 has 14 amino acids. CDR3 DNA: TGTGCCAGCAGTGGGGACACCCCCACAGATACGCGGTATTTT. It specifies CASSGDTPTDTRYF.

At least ten counts were recorded for this clonotype. This rearrangement joins TRBV28 to TRBJ2-7; D not resolved. With 6 bases removed from V and 3 bases from J, the gap between germline ends came to 6 bases. CDR1 is MDHEN, CDR2 SYDVKM, per germline. The CDR3 consists of 11 residues. CDR3 DNA sequence: TGTGCCAGCAGGATGGACTACGAGCAGTACTTC. Amino acids: CASRMDYEQYF.

This clonotype was counted ten times or more. This chain joins TRBV28 and TRBJ2-5; no definite D call. Germline CDR1 MDHEN, CDR2 SYDVKM. This CDR3 is built from 14 residues. V was pared by 1 base and J by 5 bases, with 11 bases between. Written as DNA, the CDR3 is TGTGCCAGCAGTTTATCCCTGGGTGGGGAGACCCAGTACTTC. It is translated as CASSLSLGGETQYF.

This clonotype showed up just a few times. The gene calls are TRBV12-3 or TRBV12-4 and TRBJ2-3; D unresolved. With 6 bases removed from V and 5 bases from J, the gap between germline ends came to 15 bases. The CDR3 spans 14 residues. In DNA, the CDR3 is TGTGCCAGCAGCTGGTTGGGTGGGATAGATACGCAGTATTTT. Protein: CASSWLGGIDTQYF.

The chain uses TRBV7-8 and TRBJ2-1; 7 bases align to TRBD2. V dropped 1 base and J dropped 12; count of bases not matched to a gene: 0. The CDR3 is made up of 11 amino acids. Germline CDR1 reads SGHVS; CDR2 reads FQNEAQ. CDR3 bases: TGTGCCAGCAGCTTAGGGACTAGGCAGTTCTTC. Encoded protein: CASSLGTRQFF.

V usage is TRBV19 and J usage is TRBJ1-5; TRBD1 is a possible D gene (5 bases). The germline V gene has CDR1 LNHDA and CDR2 SQIVND (reference sequence). The ends were cut back, 8 bases at V and 4 bases at J, with 12 bases in the middle. The CDR3 loop spans 13 amino acids. CDR3 sequence (DNA): TGTGCCAGTTCCAGGGAGTGGAATCAGCCCCAGCATTTT. Protein sequence: CASSREWNQPQHF.

This clonotype was found many times. The chain links TRBV9 to TRBJ2-2; D perhaps matches TRBD2 (6 bases). V shed 7 bases and J shed 6 bases, with 16 bases lying between them. Germline lookup yields CDR1 SGDLS and CDR2 YYNGEE. The CDR3 is 14 residues long. The CDR3 is CASGGSGIPGELFF. The CDR3 region has the DNA TGTGCCAGCGGGGGGTCAGGGATCCCCGGGGAGCTGTTTTTT.

Only a few counts were recorded for this clonotype. The chain uses TRBV2 and TRBJ2-1; 11 bases match TRBD1. Trimming at V came to 6 bases and at J to 3 bases, leaving 4 bases not matched to a gene. The length of the CDR3 is 15 residues. Germline CDR1 and CDR2: SNHLY and FYNNEI. CDR3 amino acids: CASRPGTGGYNEQFF. DNA of the CDR3: TGTGCCAGCAGGCCGGGGACAGGGGGCTACAATGAGCAGTTCTTC.

This clonotype was observed a handful of times. The chain recombines TRBV12-3 or TRBV12-4 with TRBJ1-4, with a weak D call TRBD1 (6 bases). This CDR3 spans 15 amino acids. The ends were cut back, 4 bases at V and 2 bases at J, with 11 bases in the middle. The CDR3: CASSSYGGTNEKLFF. DNA for the CDR3: TGTGCCAGCAGTTCCTATGGGGGCACTAATGAAAAACTGTTTTTT.

This clonotype appeared many times. The V call is TRBV20-1, the J call TRBJ2-3; D may be TRBD2 (6 bases). There are 13 residues in the CDR3. The germline V gene has CDR1 DFQATT and CDR2 SNEGSKA (reference sequence). The V and J ends lost 5 bases and 6 bases respectively, with 15 bases between them. CDR3 residues: CSAVVSGVDTQYF. Here the CDR3 DNA reads TGCAGTGCTGTGGTATCGGGGGTGGATACGCAGTATTTT.

This sequence joins TRBV20-1 and TRBJ2-5; D uncertain. CDR3 length: 14 residues. The germline gives CDR1 DFQATT, CDR2 SNEGSKA (reference sequence). V gave up 2 bases and J gave up 5 bases, with 15 bases separating them. CDR3 in DNA: TGCAGTGCTAGAATCGACGGCCGACCGGAGACCCAGTACTTC. This translates into CSARIDGRPETQYF.

This clonotype has ten or more counts. The rearrangement uses TRBV11-3 and TRBJ2-7; 9 bases align to TRBD1. V was pared by 5 bases and J by 0 bases, with 5 bases of the junction left unmatched. CDR3 size: 15 residues. Germline V gene lookup returns CDR1 SGHNT and CDR2 YENEEA. The CDR3 sequence is CASSAWDRVSYEQYF. In nucleotides, the CDR3 is TGTGCCAGCAGCGCCTGGGACAGGGTCTCCTACGAGCAGTACTTC.

This clonotype was seen repeatedly, ten times or more. This sequence joins TRBV10-3 and TRBJ2-7, with 10 bases aligning to TRBD2. In germline, CDR1 is ENHRY, CDR2 SYGVKD. This CDR3 contains 16 residues. V was clipped by 0 bases and J by 0 bases; unmatched bases: 2. The CDR3 DNA reads TGTGCCATCAGTGAGTCGGCTAGCGGGAGCTCCTACGAGCAGTACTTC. This codes for CAISESASGSSYEQYF.

Turning to this clonotype: Since no conserved phenylalanine or tryptophan closes the CDR3, a read error is the likely cause. Because the CDR3's place on the DNA is in doubt, the DNA is left out and the CDR3 is given as listed by TCRdb. The genes are TRBV12-5 and TRBJ2-3. Germline CDR1 is LGHNT and CDR2 is FRNRAP. The CDR3 has 9 amino acids, counting both end residues. This CDR3 is CASGFPTMY.

This clonotype was detected many times. The rearrangement uses TRBV6-1 and TRBJ2-3, with 7 bases fitting TRBD1. V shed 7 bases, J shed 3 bases, and the junction held 7 bases outside the gene matches. This CDR3 is built from 14 residues. From germline, CDR1 is MNHNS and CDR2 SASEGT. CDR3 in amino acids: CASTTQGLTDTQYF. As DNA, the CDR3 is TGTGCCAGCACTACACAGGGGCTAACAGATACGCAGTATTTT.

The rearrangement uses TRBV6-5 and TRBJ1-6; D is uncertain. CDR1 MNHEY and CDR2 SVGAGI come from the germline V gene. The CDR3 runs to 16 residues. The CDR3 DNA reads TGTGCGACCGACGCCCGTGGGTCTGCCCCCAATTCACCCCTCCACTTT. Amino acid sequence: CATDARGSAPNSPLHF.

This clonotype was seen ten or more times. The V and J genes are TRBV20-1 and TRBJ2-2; 12 bases match TRBD2. The V gene's germline CDR1 is DFQATT and CDR2 SNEGSKA (reference sequence). The CDR3 spans 14 residues. The junction had 4 bases not matched to a gene; V was cut back by 5 bases and J by 6 bases. CDR3 loop: CSALRTSGAGELFF. DNA of the CDR3: TGCAGTGCTCTTCGGACTAGCGGGGCCGGGGAGCTGTTTTTT.

The CDR3 DNA reads TGTGCCAGCAGTTTAACGACAGAAGACAATCAGCCCCAGCATTTT. As protein: CASSLTTEDNQPQHF. V gene TRBV28 combines with J gene TRBJ1-5, with D possibly being TRBD1 (5 bases). The V and J ends lost 2 bases and 3 bases respectively, with 11 bases between them. The CDR3 runs 15 residues. The germline gives CDR1 MDHEN, CDR2 SYDVKM.

CDR3 in amino acids: CASRPTGTSSYNEQFF. CDR3 DNA sequence: TGTGCCAGCAGACCAACCGGGACTAGTAGTTACAATGAGCAGTTCTTC. V and J are TRBV7-2 and TRBJ2-1, with 8 positions matching TRBD2. The CDR3 has 16 residues. With 6 bases clipped from V and 4 bases from J, the junction kept 11 bases outside the gene matches. Germline loops: CDR1 SGHTA, CDR2 FQGNSA. Supplemented by reference TRBV7-2 and TRBJ2-1, the full variable domain reads GAGVSQSPSNKVTEKGKDVELRCDPISGHTALYWYRQSLGQGLEFLIYFQGNSAPDKSGLPSDRFSAERTGGSVSTLTIQRTQQEDSAVYLCASRPTGTSSYNEQFFGPGTRLTVL.

This clonotype was detected a few times. The gene calls are TRBV6-2 or TRBV6-3 and TRBJ1-2, with D possibly being TRBD1 (6 bases). Germline CDR1 and CDR2: MNHEY and SVGEGT. V was cut by 8 bases and J by 6 bases, with 13 bases left in between. The CDR3 runs 12 residues. The DNA of the CDR3 is TGTGCCAGCTGGACAGCGAAGGATGGCTACACCTTC. Its protein product is CASWTAKDGYTF.

The gene calls are TRBV20-1 and TRBJ1-4; D ambiguous. Trimming stripped 1 base from V and 7 bases from J, with 10 bases between. The CDR3 spans 13 residues. Germline assignment: CDR1 DFQATT and CDR2 SNEGSKA (reference sequence). The CDR3 reads CSARVARSEKLFF. The CDR3 DNA is TGCAGTGCTAGAGTGGCTAGGAGTGAAAAACTGTTTTTT.

This clonotype was counted many times. The chain has TRBV29-1 and TRBJ2-5; D tentatively reads TRBD1 or TRBD2 (5 bases each). The CDR3 loop spans 13 amino acids. In germline, CDR1 is SQVTM, CDR2 ANQGSEA. Trimming shortened V by 8 bases and J by 5 bases, and 18 bases separated the two germline ends. In DNA form, the CDR3 reads TGCAGCACCCGGGACCCCCCTTCCGAGACCCAGTACTTC. This gives the protein CSTRDPPSETQYF.

This clonotype was counted between two and nine times. J is TRBJ2-1 and V is TRBV7-2; tentatively, D is TRBD2 (5 bases). The CDR3 covers 16 residues. From germline, CDR1 is SGHTA and CDR2 FQGNSA. V dropped 1 base and J dropped 0 bases, with 10 bases sitting between them. The CDR3 nucleotides are TGTGCCAGCAGCTTAGTATACGGGGTCTCCTACAATGAGCAGTTCTTC. Translating gives CASSLVYGVSYNEQFF. Full variable domain (outside the CDR3, taken from reference TRBV7-2 and TRBJ2-1): GAGVSQSPSNKVTEKGKDVELRCDPISGHTALYWYRQSLGQGLEFLIYFQGNSAPDKSGLPSDRFSAERTGGSVSTLTIQRTQQEDSAVYLCASSLVYGVSYNEQFFGPGTRLTVL.